This T cell receptor beta chain was identified in a study of blood T cells in healthy people across ages. CDR1 and CDR2 (germline): SGDLS, YYNGEE. The CDR3 covers 16 residues. J was trimmed by 6 bases and V by 0 bases; bases with no gene match: 8. This clonotype was counted at least ten times. Collection of 8.5 to 10 milliliters of peripheral blood was performed for each donor. A second PCR, run for roughly 7 to 11 cycles, used a sample-barcoded 5' primer plus a J-beta primer mix. Using its own MiXCR run on the 5' RACE reads, TCRdb lists one record per CDR3 protein. The table has roughly 700,000 distinct CDR3 sequences, 49% seen once; the top ten hold roughly 31%.

The clonotype comes from a woman aged 60 to 75 in good health. Input material: blood. This chain uses TRBV9 with TRBJ2-1, with 8 positions matching TRBD2. The CDR3 region is CASSVAPGGPGNEQFF. As DNA, the CDR3 is TGTGCCAGCAGCGTAGCTCCGGGAGGGCCAGGCAATGAGCAGTTCTTC.